There are a few counts of the clone carrying this TCR beta chain. This CDR3 contains 17 residues. Trimming cost V 4 bases and J 0 bases; bases outside gene matches: 3. Germline lookup yields CDR1 SGDLS and CDR2 YYNGEE. Participant age was about 18 to 89 years, and participants resided in 25 or so US areas. Membership in each cohort depended on participant-reported clinical history. Original processing methods: Estimated nucleated cell counts came from reference gene primer amplification. Profiled with immunoSEQ multiplex PCR; TCRdb holds only in-frame clones, not every one. D and trimming come from the DNA, and the V and J calls and clone size come from that table. Among 250,000 or so clones listed, 90% were seen once. The entry originates in a study of blood T cell repertoires in COVID-19. Overall study context: The cDNA or gDNA used as material had been derived from T cells, B-cell-depleted T cells, or PBMCs.

Specimen: PBMCs or T cells enriched from blood (not recorded which). This sequence originates from a young woman with acute COVID-19. The chain combines TRBV9 with TRBJ2-2; 13 bases agree with TRBD2. The CDR3 coding sequence is TGTGCCAGCAGCCCCGGACTAGCGGGAGCGAACACCGGGGAGCTGTTTTTT. It yields the protein CASSPGLAGANTGELFF.